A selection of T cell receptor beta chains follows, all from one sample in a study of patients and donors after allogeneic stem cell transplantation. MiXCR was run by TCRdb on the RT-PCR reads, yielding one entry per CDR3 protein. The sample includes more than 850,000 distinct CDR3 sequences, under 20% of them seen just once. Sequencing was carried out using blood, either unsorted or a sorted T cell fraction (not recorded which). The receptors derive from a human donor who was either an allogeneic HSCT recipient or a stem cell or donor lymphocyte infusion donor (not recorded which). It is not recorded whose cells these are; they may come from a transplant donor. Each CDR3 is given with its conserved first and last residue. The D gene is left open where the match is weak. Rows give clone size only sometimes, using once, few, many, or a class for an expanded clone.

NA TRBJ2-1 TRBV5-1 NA CASSSDTSYNEQFF TGCGCCAGCAGCTCCGACACTAGTTACAATGAGCAGTTCTTC
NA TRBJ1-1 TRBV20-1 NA CSAHHTEAFF TGCAGTGCTCACCACACTGAAGCTTTCTTT
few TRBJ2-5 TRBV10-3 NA CAIIRVWETQYF TGTGCCATCATTAGGGTTTGGGAGACCCAGTACTTC
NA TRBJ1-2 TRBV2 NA CASSDQGRVYGYTF TGTGCCAGCAGTGATCAAGGCAGGGTCTATGGCTACACCTTC
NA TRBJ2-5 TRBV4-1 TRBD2 CASSQGPSGGPYQETQYF TGCGCCAGCAGCCAAGGACCGAGCGGGGGGCCCTACCAAGAGACCCAGTACTTC
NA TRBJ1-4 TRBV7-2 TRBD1 CASREDRGLEKLFF TGTGCCAGCAGGGAGGACAGGGGGCTTGAAAAACTGTTTTTT
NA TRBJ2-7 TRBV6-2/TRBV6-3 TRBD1 CASRTDRGRSYEQYF TGTGCCAGCAGAACAGACAGGGGGCGATCCTACGAGCAGTACTTC
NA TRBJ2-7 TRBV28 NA CASSLSPRVWGSYEQYF TGTGCCAGCAGTTTATCCCCTAGGGTATGGGGAAGCTACGAGCAGTACTTC
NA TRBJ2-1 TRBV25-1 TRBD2 CATSLAGGYNEQFF TGTGCCACCTCTCTAGCGGGGGGTTACAATGAGCAGTTCTTC
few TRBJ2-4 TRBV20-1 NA CSAFLGTEAKNIQYF TGCAGTGCTTTCCTGGGGACCGAGGCCAAAAACATTCAGTACTTC
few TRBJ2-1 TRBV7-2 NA CASSPQATNYNEQFF TGTGCCAGCAGCCCCCAAGCGACGAATTACAATGAGCAGTTCTTC
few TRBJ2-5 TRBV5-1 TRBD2 CASRSGGRPQETQYF TGCGCCAGCAGAAGCGGGGGCCGGCCCCAAGAGACCCAGTACTTC
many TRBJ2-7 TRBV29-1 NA CSVPRGGSSYEQYF TGCAGCGTCCCTAGGGGAGGTAGCTCCTACGAGCAGTACTTC
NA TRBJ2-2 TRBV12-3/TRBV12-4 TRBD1 CASRTGQGNTGELFF TGTGCCAGCAGGACGGGACAGGGGAACACCGGGGAGCTGTTTTTT
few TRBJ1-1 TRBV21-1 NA CASSKVIRENTEAFF TGTGCCAGCAGCAAAGTTATAAGGGAGAACACTGAAGCTTTCTTT
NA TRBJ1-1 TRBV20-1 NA CSAPGLGVTEAFF TGCAGTGCTCCGGGACTTGGAGTAACTGAAGCTTTCTTT